The 32 T cell receptor beta chains presented below share a single source sample, sequenced in a study of cytomegalovirus exposure and HLA in healthy donors. Amplification used 60 Vbeta primers and 13 Jbeta primers. Assay used: immunoSEQ multiplex PCR; TCRdb lists only in-frame clones, some missing. Of around 210,000 clones listed, around four fifths are singletons. Source material: PBMCs. The receptor set was obtained from a man aged 50 to 60 in good health and CMV-seronegative.

The V gene is TRBV15, the J gene TRBJ1-4; TRBD1 matches at 8 bases. CDR3 length equals 15 residues. Losses at the gene ends were 5 bases for V and 7 bases for J; bases not matched to a gene: 9. CDR1 LNHNV and CDR2 YYDKDF come from the germline V gene (reference sequence). CDR3 residues: CATSERQGLGEKLFF. In DNA, the CDR3 is TGTGCCACCAGCGAACGACAGGGGCTAGGTGAAAAACTGTTTTTT. The variable domain in full, with the rest retrieved from reference TRBV15 and TRBJ1-4, is DAMVIQNPRYQVTQFGKPVTLSCSQTLNHNVMYWYQQKSSQAPKLLFHYYDKDFNNEADTPDNFQSRRPNTSFCFLDIRSPGLGDTAMYLCATSERQGLGEKLFFGSGTQLSVL.

This clone occurred once. The chain couples TRBV19 to TRBJ1-1; D may be TRBD1 (5 bases). With 4 bases removed from V and 0 bases from J, the gap between germline ends came to 9 bases. Germline-derived CDR1 and CDR2 are LNHDA and SQIVND (reference sequence). The CDR3 totals 14 residues. The CDR3 DNA follows: TGTGCCAGTAGTACAACGACAGTGAACACTGAAGCTTTCTTT. Residues: CASSTTTVNTEAFF.

V and J are TRBV5-1 and TRBJ2-7; TRBD1 aligns across 8 bases. Germline CDR1 SGHRS, CDR2 YFSETQ. The CDR3 loop spans 13 amino acids. V shed 0 bases, J shed 6 bases, and the junction held 2 bases outside the gene matches. CDR3 protein: CASSLEDRAEQYF. The DNA for the CDR3 is TGCGCCAGCAGCTTGGAGGACAGGGCCGAGCAGTACTTC. Using reference TRBV5-1 and TRBJ2-7 for the parts outside the CDR3, the full variable domain is KAGVTQTPRYLIKTRGQQVTLSCSPISGHRSVSWYQQTPGQGLQFLFEYFSETQRNKGNFPGRFSGRQFSNSRSEMNVSTLELGDSALYLCASSLEDRAEQYFGPGTRLTVT.

The V and J genes are TRBV19 and TRBJ2-4; 8 bases align to TRBD2. CDR1 and CDR2 (germline): LNHDA, SQIVND (reference sequence). This CDR3 is 14 amino acids long. V lost 4 bases and J lost 8; bases outside the gene matches: 7. This chain's CDR3 is CASSTRGGGHIQYF. The DNA for the CDR3 is TGTGCCAGTAGTACACGGGGGGGAGGGCACATTCAGTACTTC.

The chain uses TRBV5-1 and TRBJ2-1, with 7 bases fitting TRBD2. Germline CDR1 SGHRS, CDR2 YFSETQ. The J segment lost 8 bases and the V segment lost 4 bases, leaving 9 bases of the junction unmatched. The CDR3 is 14 residues long. The CDR3, as DNA: TGCGCCAGCAGCGTGGCTAGCGGAGGGGATGAGCAGTTCTTC. Encoded protein: CASSVASGGDEQFF. Together with reference TRBV5-1 and TRBJ2-1, the CDR3 gives the full variable domain: KAGVTQTPRYLIKTRGQQVTLSCSPISGHRSVSWYQQTPGQGLQFLFEYFSETQRNKGNFPGRFSGRQFSNSRSEMNVSTLELGDSALYLCASSVASGGDEQFFGPGTRLTVL.

V gene TRBV5-1 combines with J gene TRBJ2-5, with 8 bases fitting TRBD1. The CDR3 runs 16 residues. V gave up 2 bases and J gave up 1 base; unmatched junction bases: 7. CDR1 and CDR2 from the germline V gene are SGHRS and YFSETQ. CDR3 DNA: TGCGCCAGCAGCTTCCAGTCAGGGGGCCTCCAAGAGACCCAGTACTTC. It is translated as CASSFQSGGLQETQYF.

This rearrangement joins TRBV5-1 to TRBJ2-3; 7 nucleotides agree with TRBD1. Germline lookup yields CDR1 SGHRS and CDR2 YFSETQ. This CDR3 has 16 amino acids. Trimming cost V 2 bases and J 5 bases; bases outside gene matches: 11. CDR3 DNA sequence: TGCGCCAGCAGCTTTGTCCCAGGGGGAAGTAAAGATACGCAGTATTTT. Amino acids: CASSFVPGGSKDTQYF.

The V and J genes are TRBV2 and TRBJ2-1; 9 bases are shared with TRBD2. There are 16 residues in the CDR3. V dropped 5 bases and J dropped 4; count of bases not matched to a gene: 9. Germline V CDR1 and CDR2: SNHLY, FYNNEI. In DNA form, the CDR3 reads TGTGCCAGCAGTTCTCCGGGACTAGCATCTTACAATGAGCAGTTCTTC. The encoded protein is CASSSPGLASYNEQFF.

The chain links TRBV27 to TRBJ1-1; possibly TRBD1 for D (5 bases). Between the trimmed V and J ends, which lost 7 bases and 2 bases, there was a span of 11 bases. CDR1 and CDR2 (germline): MNHEY, SMNVEV (reference sequence). The CDR3 runs to 13 residues. This CDR3 is CASTGHPNTEAFF. The CDR3 DNA is TGTGCCAGCACCGGACACCCAAACACTGAAGCTTTCTTT.

V gene TRBV25-1 combines with J gene TRBJ1-2; TRBD1 agrees at 9 bases. V shed 1 base, J shed 8 bases, and the junction held 5 bases outside the gene matches. The CDR3 totals 14 residues. Germline V gene lookup returns CDR1 MGHDK and CDR2 SYGVNS. CDR3 sequence (DNA): TGTGCCAGCAGTGAATCCTACAGGGGGCAAGGCTACACCTTC. This gives the protein CASSESYRGQGYTF.

The chain employs TRBV2 and TRBJ1-5; 8 bases align to TRBD1. CDR1 is SNHLY and CDR2 is FYNNEI in the germline V gene. Trimming at V came to 7 bases and at J to 3 bases, leaving 8 bases not matched to a gene. The CDR3 is 15 residues long. CDR3 DNA sequence: TGTGCCAGCACTGAGGGACAGGACCTCAATCAGCCCCAGCATTTT. It codes for CASTEGQDLNQPQHF.

Only one count was recorded for this clone. The chain has TRBV6-5 and TRBJ1-1, with 8 bases identical to TRBD1. The CDR3 sequence is 14 residues long. V gave up 6 bases and J gave up 4 bases; unmatched junction bases: 7. Per the germline V gene, CDR1 is MNHEY and CDR2 is SVGAGI. The CDR3 DNA follows: TGTGCCAGCAGCTTTGACAGGGGAGCCACTGAAGCTTTCTTT. It yields the protein CASSFDRGATEAFF.

This clone showed up just once. The V and J genes are TRBV5-1 and TRBJ2-5; D not certain. Germline CDR1 SGHRS, CDR2 YFSETQ. Trimming took 4 bases from V and 2 from J, leaving 6 bases between them. CDR3 length: 12 residues. The CDR3 DNA follows: TGCGCCAGCAGCCTTCTTCAAGAGACCCAGTACTTC. This codes for CASSLLQETQYF.

This clone has just one count. This rearrangement joins TRBV6-5 to TRBJ2-3, with 8 bases that match TRBD2. The germline gives CDR1 MNHEY, CDR2 SVGAGI. This CDR3 spans 15 amino acids. With V trimmed by 5 bases and J by 4 bases, 8 bases remained unmatched. The CDR3 loop is CASSPGLVNPDTQYF. The CDR3 DNA sequence: TGTGCCAGCAGTCCGGGACTAGTGAATCCAGATACGCAGTATTTT.

This clone was observed a handful of times. This chain connects TRBV4-1 to TRBJ2-3; 11 nucleotides align to TRBD2. J was trimmed by 5 bases and V by 6 bases; bases with no gene match: 10. The CDR3 sequence is 16 residues long. Germline CDR1 and CDR2: MGHRA and YSYEKL. Here the CDR3 reads CASSPSSLAGEDTQYF. In DNA, the CDR3 is TGCGCCAGCAGTCCAAGTTCACTAGCGGGAGAAGATACGCAGTATTTT.

The chain couples TRBV5-5 to TRBJ2-5, with a tentative D call TRBD1 (5 bases). Germline CDR1 reads SGHKS; CDR2 reads YYEKEE (reference sequence). V was cut by 3 bases and J by 3 bases, with 12 bases left in between. The CDR3 is made up of 14 amino acids. The CDR3 region has the DNA TGTGCCAGCAGCTCCGGTCCAGGGAAAGAGACCCAGTACTTC. It yields the protein CASSSGPGKETQYF.

V gene TRBV28 combines with J gene TRBJ2-7, with TRBD2 matching 12 bases. The CDR3 runs to 14 residues. Germline V gene lookup returns CDR1 MDHEN and CDR2 SYDVKM. V gave up 4 bases and J gave up 6 bases; unmatched junction bases: 4. This chain's CDR3 is CASSSRTSGIEQYF. The CDR3 DNA sequence: TGTGCCAGCAGTTCCCGGACTAGCGGGATCGAGCAGTACTTC.

The chain has TRBV7-9 and TRBJ2-7; D not certain. The CDR3 contains 14 residues. Per the germline V gene, CDR1 is SEHNR and CDR2 is FQNEAQ (reference sequence). V lost 2 bases to trimming and J lost 0 bases, with 8 bases between them. The CDR3: CASSLLGSSYEQYF. DNA of the CDR3: TGTGCCAGCAGCTTATTGGGCAGCTCCTACGAGCAGTACTTC.

This clone has just one count. The V call is TRBV5-1, the J call TRBJ2-7; maybe TRBD1 (6 bases). V was trimmed by 3 bases and J by 3 bases, leaving 16 bases between them. CDR1 and CDR2 from the germline V gene are SGHRS and YFSETQ. CDR3 size: 15 residues. CDR3 in amino acids: CASSSTGAADYEQYF. The DNA for the CDR3 is TGCGCCAGCAGCTCGACAGGAGCCGCCGACTACGAGCAGTACTTC.

Concerning this clone: The sample has other DNA sequences that encode this CDR3 too. V is TRBV9 and J is TRBJ2-3, with a tentative D call TRBD2 (6 bases). Germline CDR1 and CDR2: SGDLS and YYNGEE. Trimming removed 3 bases at V and 0 bases at J, with 8 bases between. The CDR3 sequence is 14 residues long. Written as DNA, the CDR3 is TGTGCCAGCAGCGGGGGGAGGAGCACAGATACGCAGTATTTT. Amino acids: CASSGGRSTDTQYF.

The chain couples TRBV6-5 to TRBJ1-4; 7 bases match TRBD1. V lost 3 bases to trimming and J lost 2 bases; unmatched junction nucleotides: 6. This CDR3 has 16 residues. CDR1 is MNHEY, CDR2 SVGAGI, per germline. In nucleotides, the CDR3 is TGTGCCAGCAGTTATCGGCCGACAGGGACTAATGAAAAACTGTTTTTT. Translated, it gives CASSYRPTGTNEKLFF.

The chain uses TRBV4-2 and TRBJ1-5, with D possibly matching TRBD1 (6 bases). The germline V and J ends were trimmed by 0 bases and 5 bases, with 20 bases remaining between them. Germline lookup yields CDR1 LGHNA and CDR2 YNFKEQ. This CDR3 contains 18 residues. CDR3 loop: CASSQDPSQDSSHQPQHF. The DNA for the CDR3 is TGTGCCAGCAGCCAAGACCCCTCCCAGGACAGCTCTCATCAGCCCCAGCATTTT.

The V gene is TRBV4-1, the J gene TRBJ1-4; D is uncertain. The germline gives CDR1 MGHRA, CDR2 YSYEKL. The CDR3 totals 13 residues. Between the trimmed V and J ends, which lost 0 bases and 7 bases, there was a span of 6 bases. The CDR3 nucleotides read TGCGCCAGCAGCCAAGAAATAGCTGAAAAACTGTTTTTT. Protein sequence: CASSQEIAEKLFF.

The CDR3 DNA is TGTGCCAGTAGTAAGGGACTAGCGGGAGATGGGGAGACCCAGTACTTC. Amino acid sequence: CASSKGLAGDGETQYF. The J gene is TRBJ2-5, the V gene TRBV19, with 14 bases fitting TRBD2. V lost 4 bases, J lost 5 bases, and 6 bases stayed unmatched. Germline V gene sequence: CDR1 LNHDA, CDR2 SQIVND (reference sequence). This CDR3 spans 16 amino acids.

The DNA of the CDR3 is TGCGCCAGCAGCCAAGTGACTAGCGGGAGGGCCACAGATACGCAGTATTTT. Encoded protein: CASSQVTSGRATDTQYF. The chain uses TRBV4-1 and TRBJ2-3; 14 bases fit TRBD2. V gave up 1 base and J gave up 2 bases; unmatched junction bases: 2. There are 17 residues in the CDR3. The germline gives CDR1 MGHRA, CDR2 YSYEKL.

The V call is TRBV28, the J call TRBJ1-2, with D possibly TRBD1 on 6 matching bases. Germline-derived CDR1 and CDR2 are MDHEN and SYDVKM. V gave up 6 bases and J gave up 4 bases, with 15 bases separating them. The CDR3 has 14 residues. CDR3 protein: CASRGGGSAYGYTF. The CDR3 nucleotides are TGTGCCAGCAGGGGTGGGGGCTCCGCCTATGGCTACACCTTC.

The rearrangement links TRBV9 to TRBJ2-7, with D hard to call. CDR1 SGDLS and CDR2 YYNGEE come from the germline V gene. Trimming cost V 0 bases and J 0 bases, with 7 bases left between them. The CDR3 spans 14 residues. The CDR3 spells CASSVDRLSYEQYF. CDR3 DNA sequence: TGTGCCAGCAGCGTAGATCGTCTCTCCTACGAGCAGTACTTC.

This chain joins TRBV28 and TRBJ1-2, with 11 bases fitting TRBD1. The junction had 12 bases not matched to a gene; V was cut back by 10 bases and J by 5 bases. CDR1 and CDR2 (germline): MDHEN, SYDVKM. The CDR3 runs 15 residues. As DNA, the CDR3 is TGTGCCATCCTACGGGGACAGGGGGGTGGGTATGGCTACACCTTC. Translation: CAILRGQGGGYGYTF.

This chain connects TRBV14 to TRBJ2-1; D may be TRBD1 (5 bases). V was clipped by 6 bases and J by 6 bases, with 15 bases between them. CDR1 is SGHDN and CDR2 is FVKESK in the germline V gene. This CDR3 contains 14 residues. This chain's CDR3 is CASSPLDSRNEQFF. DNA for the CDR3: TGTGCCAGCAGTCCCCTTGACAGCCGCAATGAGCAGTTCTTC.

Notes on this clone: Distinct nucleotide sequences in the sample also encode this CDR3. This chain uses TRBV18 with TRBJ2-3; TRBD1 matches 8 bases. The CDR3 extends over 15 amino acids. Germline V CDR1 and CDR2: KGHSH, LQKENI. V lost 3 bases and J lost 4; bases outside the gene matches: 6. In nucleotides, the CDR3 is TGTGCCAGCTCACCCGGACAGGGAGCGGCAGATACGCAGTATTTT. It codes for CASSPGQGAADTQYF.

This clone was observed a few times. The chain combines TRBV7-2 with TRBJ2-7; D uncertain. This CDR3 comprises 13 residues. Germline V gives CDR1 SGHTA, CDR2 FQGNSA. V was cut by 4 bases and J by 3 bases, with 10 bases left in between. Here the CDR3 reads CASSSQVNYEQYF. CDR3 bases: TGTGCCAGCAGCTCCCAGGTGAACTACGAGCAGTACTTC. Based on the CDR3 plus reference TRBV7-2 and TRBJ2-7, the full variable domain is GAGVSQSPSNKVTEKGKDVELRCDPISGHTALYWYRQSLGQGLEFLIYFQGNSAPDKSGLPSDRFSAERTGGSVSTLTIQRTQQEDSAVYLCASSSQVNYEQYFGPGTRLTVT.

This clone was detected only once. The rearrangement links TRBV5-4 to TRBJ1-5; tentatively, D is TRBD1 (6 bases). Germline loops: CDR1 SGHNT, CDR2 YYREEE (reference sequence). V was pared by 0 bases and J by 2 bases, with 9 bases between. CDR3 length: 15 residues. Here the CDR3 reads CASSLGSGGNQPQHF. CDR3 coding DNA: TGTGCCAGCAGCTTGGGGTCAGGGGGCAATCAGCCCCAGCATTTT.